This TCR beta chain was captured in a study of shared clonotypes between healthy human individuals (dated by TCRdb to about 2020). In the study overall: A few men and two women, aged 18 to 49 years, made up the cohort. To estimate repertoire size and how much clonotype sharing occurs between individuals, the study deeply sequenced the blood TCR repertoires of about 5 healthy adults. Per donor, three plates each were used for CD4 naive and CD4 memory, two for CD8 naive, and one for CD8 memory. Libraries were prepared and TCR repertoires were sequenced by different laboratories using diverse techniques, in order to increase sequencing depth and limit assay-specific biases. Between about 0.94 and 8.9 billion PBMCs per donor were obtained by leukapheresis.

Using the deep immunoSEQ assay, multiplex PCR amplified TCR CDR3 regions from genomic DNA. Extracted genomic DNA from each cell subset was distributed evenly across all wells of several immunoSEQ 96-well plates, and each plate was treated as a replicate. Each replicate PCR for sorted subsets received around 200 ng genomic DNA, equal to tens of thousands of T cell genomes. Purified libraries were measured with a Qubit 3.0 fluorometer, size-checked on a Bioanalyzer 2100, and measured again with the KAPA Library Quantification kit. Each immunoSEQ 96-well plate was sequenced on its own single-read 150-cycle Illumina NextSeq 550 flow cell. In the original analysis: Because only junctional sequences without quality scores were contained in the immunoSEQ output, filtering matching that applied to full-length reads could not be performed. To assign V/J genes and CDR3, sequences were annotated against IMGT germline references using PyIR, a Python wrapper for IgBLAST v1.9. Reads with weak V/J assignments (E-value above 1e-6), missing CDR3, stop codons, out-of-frame junctions, or ambiguous translated residues were removed. V3J clonotypes were defined by identical inferred V gene, J gene, and CDR3 amino acid sequence. To compute the percentage overlap between repertoires, the number of shared unique clonotypes was divided by the size of the smaller repertoire. Three approaches were used to assess repertoire richness: RTK rarefaction, the Chao1 estimator, and Recon v2.1 estimates of unobserved clonotypes. Generation probabilities for all TCRbeta clonotypes obtained by the gDNA method from a handful of donors were computed using OLGA. The table was pulled from immuneACCESS by TCRdb, which kept in-frame rearrangements only. Such tables lose some clones; where checked, under half of the loss comes from unresolved V genes, and the rest has no known cause. The V and J calls and clone size come from that table; D and trimming were worked out from the DNA. Counted in this sample were roughly 2.1 million clones; approximately 94% of them appeared once. The ten largest account for about 1.8% of the sample.

On this clone itself: This receptor's antigen is unknown. Nothing much larger sits one base from this clone, and base qualities are not available.

General conclusions and limits of the study: Because the study included only a small number of donors, the genetic and exposure-history diversity represented was limited. Based on pairwise subsampling, the degree of clonotype sharing among donors was expected to be affected by sequencing depth. Naive subsets generally had larger estimated clonotype richness than memory subsets did. Rarefaction of sorted-subset datasets indicated incomplete sequencing despite the large sequencing depth. Sampling was limited to blood, and TCR repertoires in tissue likely differ from TCR repertoires in blood. Compared with non-shared clonotypes, the clonotypes found in all four sorted-subset donors had higher generation probabilities. Sharing across a few donors was observed for about 4.8% of naive CD4, under 4% of naive CD8, about 2.5% of memory CD4, and roughly 0.4% of memory CD8 clonotypes.

Measured from the cysteine to the phenylalanine, the CDR3 is 17 residues long. The only DNA kept is the CDR3, 51 bases in frame from the first base. Compared with germline, V lacks 2 bases and J lacks 2 bases; bases without a gene match: 9. In the germline V gene, CDR1 corresponds to MNHNS and CDR2 to SASEGT. CD8 naive samples consisted of CD45RO-negative cells that were positively selected for CCR7, yielding a CD45RA+CCR7+ population without TemRA cells. The donors were healthy, HIV-negative adults with no recently reported acute infections or vaccinations. Only Caucasian adults living in Nashville, Tennessee, USA were represented among the donors. Blood was obtained by leukapheresis, after which PBMCs were separated by Ficoll-Histopaque density gradient centrifugation and cryopreserved in liquid nitrogen vapor phase. Analytical flow cytometry was used to check the purity and quantity of every magnetically sorted T cell population. Each sorted fraction had its genomic DNA isolated and then quantified by UV absorbance on a Nanodrop 2000c.

The V and J genes are TRBV6-1 and TRBJ2-1, with TRBD2 matching 7 junction bases. Sequenced input: naive CD8+ T cells from PBMCs. The sample's cell subset or site, from its label and the paper: CD45RA+CCR7+. This clonotype originated in a man younger than 35 in good health. Some clones in this sample may be carry-over from other donors' samples. Here is the DNA: TGTGCCAGCAGTGAAAGGGCTAGCGGATTACCCTACAATGAGCAGTTCTTC. It is translated as CASSERASGLPYNEQFF.